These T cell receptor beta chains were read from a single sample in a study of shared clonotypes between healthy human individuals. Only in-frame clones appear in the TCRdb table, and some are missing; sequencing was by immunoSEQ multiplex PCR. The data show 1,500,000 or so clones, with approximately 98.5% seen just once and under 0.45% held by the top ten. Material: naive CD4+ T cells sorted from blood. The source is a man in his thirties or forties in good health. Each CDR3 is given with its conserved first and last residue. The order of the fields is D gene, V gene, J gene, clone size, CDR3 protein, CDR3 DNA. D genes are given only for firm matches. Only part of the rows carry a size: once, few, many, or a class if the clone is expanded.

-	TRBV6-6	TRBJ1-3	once	CASRPGTSGNTIYF	TGTGCCAGCAGGCCCGGGACCTCTGGAAACACCATATATTTT
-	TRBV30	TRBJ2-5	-	CAWIQETQYF	TGTGCCTGGATTCAAGAGACCCAGTACTTC
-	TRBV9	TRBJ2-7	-	CASSVEGTTYEQYF	TGTGCCAGCAGCGTAGAGGGGACAACCTACGAGCAGTACTTC
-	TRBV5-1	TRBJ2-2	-	CASSLDRRAGELFF	TGCGCCAGCAGCTTGGACAGGCGGGCCGGGGAGCTGTTTTTT
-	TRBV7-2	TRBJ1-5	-	CASSLVGKASNQPQHF	TGTGCCAGCAGCTTAGTCGGGAAGGCTAGCAATCAGCCCCAGCATTTT
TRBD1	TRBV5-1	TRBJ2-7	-	CASSLTGASYEQYF	TGCGCCAGCAGCTTGACAGGGGCCAGCTACGAGCAGTACTTC
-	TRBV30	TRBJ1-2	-	CAWKRWGNYGYTF	TGTGCCTGGAAGAGGTGGGGTAACTATGGCTACACCTTC
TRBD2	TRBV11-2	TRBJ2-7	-	CASSPSAGGGSHEQYF	TGTGCCAGCAGCCCATCGGCGGGCGGGGGTTCCCACGAGCAGTACTTC
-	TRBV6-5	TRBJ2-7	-	CASSPLKTYEQYF	TGTGCCAGCAGTCCCCTTAAAACCTACGAGCAGTACTTC
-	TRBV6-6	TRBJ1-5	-	CASSYRGGQPQHF	TGTGCCAGCAGTTACAGGGGGGGGCAGCCCCAGCATTTT
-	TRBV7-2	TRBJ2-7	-	CASSLESTAYEQYF	TGTGCCAGCAGCTTAGAATCGACTGCCTACGAGCAGTACTTC
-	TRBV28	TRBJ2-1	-	CASTRGGVNEQFF	TGTGCCAGCACCAGGGGCGGGGTGAATGAGCAGTTCTTC
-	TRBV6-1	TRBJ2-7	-	CASSEAQVLTYEQYF	TGTGCCAGCAGTGAAGCCCAGGTCTTAACCTACGAGCAGTACTTC
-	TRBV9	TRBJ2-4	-	CASSPQGLNIQYF	TGTGCCAGCAGCCCCCAGGGGCTAAACATTCAGTACTTC
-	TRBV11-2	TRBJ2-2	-	CASSPGLNTGELFF	TGTGCCAGCAGTCCGGGACTCAACACCGGGGAGCTGTTTTTT
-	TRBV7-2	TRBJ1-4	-	CASSLAAPVKVSFEKLFF	TGTGCCAGCAGCTTAGCGGCCCCCGTAAAGGTCTCTTTCGAAAAACTGTTTTTT
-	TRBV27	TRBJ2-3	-	CASSLFLTSWPDTQYF	TGTGCCAGCAGTTTATTCCTCACTAGTTGGCCAGATACGCAGTATTTT
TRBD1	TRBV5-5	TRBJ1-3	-	CASSDPGGSGNTIYF	TGTGCCAGCAGCGACCCAGGGGGCTCTGGAAACACCATATATTTT
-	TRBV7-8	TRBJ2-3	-	CASSLAGGVPDTQYF	TGTGCCAGCAGCTTAGCGGGGGGAGTTCCAGATACGCAGTATTTT
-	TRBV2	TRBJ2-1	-	CASSRDHAYNEQFF	TGTGCCAGCAGCCGGGACCACGCCTACAATGAGCAGTTCTTC
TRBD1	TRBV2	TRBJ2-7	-	CASGFRGQGGEGASYEQYF	TGTGCCAGCGGCTTTAGGGGACAGGGGGGCGAAGGGGCCTCCTACGAGCAGTACTTC
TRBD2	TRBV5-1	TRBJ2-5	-	CASSSSGGASQETQYF	TGCGCCAGCAGCTCAAGCGGGGGCGCCTCTCAAGAGACCCAGTACTTC